This T cell receptor (beta chain) was retrieved from a study of T cell repertoires in cytomegalovirus infection. For the study at large: HLA-B-restricted CMV epitopes that are well studied, plus recently identified HLA-C-restricted ones, were used by the study.

V lost 6 bases to trimming and J lost 4 bases, with 16 bases between them. There are 15 residues in the CDR3. This clonotype was detected many times. Its specificity is unknown. TCRdb itself ran the reads through MiXCR, one entry per CDR3 protein. This repertoire shows approximately 730,000 distinct CDR3 sequences, 25% to 30% found once; its top ten account for over 10%. This TCR derives from a human donor in good health (CMV status not recorded). Some clones in this sample may be carry-over from other donors' samples. The source material was cultured CD8+ T cells from PBMCs, sampled from culture after CMV antigen stimulation. This chain links TRBV12-3 or TRBV12-4 with TRBJ1-5, with D possibly TRBD1 on 5 matching bases. The CDR3 DNA follows: TGTGCCAGCAGCCCCCTCGGGGCGGGTAATCAGCCCCAGCATTTT. It encodes CASSPLGAGNQPQHF.